What follows are 9 T cell receptor beta chains derived from one specimen sequenced in a study of early stage breast cancer tumors. Repertoires were generated with immunoSEQ multiplex PCR, while TCRdb's copy carries only in-frame clones and drops some. This sample carries about 50,000 clones, roughly 78% of them seen once, and the ten largest clones take under 4.5%. Input material: blood. The source of these receptors is a person in their 40s with breast cancer.

V is TRBV18 and J is TRBJ2-5, with D perhaps being TRBD1 or TRBD2 (5 bases each). Trimming cost V 2 bases and J 0 bases, with 7 bases left between them. The germline CDR1 and CDR2 sequences are KGHSH and LQKENI. This CDR3 has 14 amino acids. CDR3: CASSPGDHQETQYF. CDR3 nucleotide sequence: TGTGCCAGCTCACCAGGGGACCACCAAGAGACCCAGTACTTC.

CDR3 in DNA: TGTGCCAGCAGCTTGACGTCAAGCAGGGGGTTAAGCAATCAGCCCCAGCATTTT. It translates to CASSLTSSRGLSNQPQHF. J is TRBJ1-5 and V is TRBV7-2; 7 nucleotides match TRBD1. Trimming at V came to 3 bases and at J to 1 base, leaving 12 bases not matched to a gene. The CDR3 contains 18 residues. The germline V gene has CDR1 SGHTA and CDR2 FQGNSA.

This clone came up a few times. The chain has TRBV5-1 and TRBJ2-5, with a weak D call TRBD2 (5 bases). V dropped 4 bases and J dropped 5 bases, with 15 bases sitting between them. CDR1 is SGHRS, CDR2 YFSETQ, per germline. CDR3 size: 14 residues. The CDR3 DNA follows: TGCGCCAGCAGCAAGGAGGAGGCGAGGGAGACCCAGTACTTC. Protein sequence: CASSKEEARETQYF. Using reference TRBV5-1 and TRBJ2-5 for the parts outside the CDR3, the full variable domain is KAGVTQTPRYLIKTRGQQVTLSCSPISGHRSVSWYQQTPGQGLQFLFEYFSETQRNKGNFPGRFSGRQFSNSRSEMNVSTLELGDSALYLCASSKEEARETQYFGPGTRLLVL.

The V and J genes are TRBV4-1 and TRBJ1-3; D not resolved. With 1 base removed from V and 1 base from J, the gap between germline ends came to 11 bases. From germline, CDR1 is MGHRA and CDR2 YSYEKL. CDR3 size: 16 residues. CDR3 protein: CASSQAFGSSGNTIYF. The CDR3 nucleotides are TGCGCCAGCAGCCAAGCTTTTGGGTCTTCTGGAAACACCATATATTTT.

Details on this clone: Other DNA sequences in this sample translate to the same CDR3. The chain links TRBV7-2 to TRBJ2-3; no clear D. Germline lookup yields CDR1 SGHTA and CDR2 FQGNSA. The CDR3 totals 12 residues. The ends were cut back, 4 bases at V and 2 bases at J, with 4 bases in the middle. CDR3 sequence (DNA): TGTGCCAGCAGCTCTTACACAGATACGCAGTATTTT. Its protein is CASSSYTDTQYF.

Only a few counts were recorded for this clone. The J gene is TRBJ2-1, the V gene TRBV6-1; D gene ambiguous. The CDR3 runs 14 residues. V dropped 7 bases and J dropped 5 bases, with 15 bases sitting between them. CDR1 is MNHNS and CDR2 is SASEGT in the germline V gene. The CDR3 coding sequence is TGTGCCAGCATATCTATATCCAAAAACAATGAGCAGTTCTTC. The encoded protein is CASISISKNNEQFF.

This CDR3 is CASRWGQSYNEQFF. CDR3 sequence (DNA): TGTGCCAGTAGATGGGGACAGTCCTACAATGAGCAGTTCTTC. The gene calls are TRBV19 and TRBJ2-1, with 7 nucleotides matching TRBD1. Looked up from germline, CDR1 is LNHDA and CDR2 is SQIVND (reference sequence). J lost 1 base, V lost 6 bases, and 3 bases had no gene match. The CDR3 totals 14 residues. Full variable domain (rest looked up from reference TRBV19 and TRBJ2-1): DGGITQSPKYLFRKEGQNVTLSCEQNLNHDAMYWYRQDPGQGLRLIYYSQIVNDFQKGDIAEGYSVSREKKESFPLTVTSAQKNPTAFYLCASRWGQSYNEQFFGPGTRLTVL.

This clone has more than one count but fewer than ten. This rearrangement joins TRBV5-1 to TRBJ1-4; no reliable D call. The CDR3 is 14 amino acids. CDR1 and CDR2 from the germline V gene are SGHRS and YFSETQ. V dropped 0 bases and J dropped 4 bases, with 7 bases sitting between them. This chain's CDR3 is CASSLAGGNEKLFF. In nucleotides, the CDR3 is TGCGCCAGCAGCTTGGCTGGCGGTAATGAAAAACTGTTTTTT.

The gene calls are TRBV25-1 and TRBJ1-2; D call uncertain. V was shortened by 3 bases and J by 6 bases, with 14 bases between the two germline ends. This CDR3 spans 14 amino acids. The V gene's germline CDR1 is MGHDK and CDR2 SYGVNS. CDR3: CASSDGYKANGYTF. CDR3 bases: TGTGCCAGCAGTGATGGTTACAAGGCGAATGGCTACACCTTC.